Listed below are T cell receptor beta chains from one sample, sequenced in a study of shared clonotypes between healthy human individuals. The data were produced by immunoSEQ multiplex PCR, yet TCRdb's version contains in-frame clones alone and is incomplete. The data contain about 600,000 clones, roughly 72% of them singletons. Material for sequencing was PBMCs. The receptors were gathered from a woman between 35 and 50 years old in good health. Some clones in this sample may be carry-over from other donors' samples. Each CDR3 is given with its conserved first and last residue. A D gene is named only where the DNA matches it firmly. Only part of the rows carry a size: once, few, many, or a class if the clone is expanded.

v_gene: TRBV25-1; d_gene: NA; j_gene: TRBJ2-3; abundance: few; CDR3nt: TGTGCCAGCAGTGAACTACGCAGGGGTGTTACAGATACGCAGTATTTT; CDR3aa: CASSELRRGVTDTQYF
v_gene: TRBV30; d_gene: NA; j_gene: TRBJ1-2; abundance: NA; CDR3nt: TGTGCCTGGAGTAGAGGGGAAGGCTATGGCTACACCTTC; CDR3aa: CAWSRGEGYGYTF
v_gene: TRBV7-9; d_gene: NA; j_gene: TRBJ1-2; abundance: NA; CDR3nt: TGTGCCAGCAGCTTAGGTCAGGGATTGGAAGGCTACACCTTC; CDR3aa: CASSLGQGLEGYTF
v_gene: TRBV11-1; d_gene: TRBD2; j_gene: TRBJ2-6; abundance: few; CDR3nt: TGTGCCAGCAGCTCGACTAGCGGGAGAATGGGGGCCAACGTCCTGACTTTC; CDR3aa: CASSSTSGRMGANVLTF
v_gene: TRBV29-1; d_gene: TRBD1; j_gene: TRBJ1-2; abundance: NA; CDR3nt: TGCAGCGTTGAAACAGGGGACAACTATGGCTACACCTTC; CDR3aa: CSVETGDNYGYTF
v_gene: TRBV14; d_gene: TRBD2; j_gene: TRBJ2-1; abundance: NA; CDR3nt: TGTGCCAGCAGCGTCGGGACTAGCGGGACGGATGAGCAGTTCTTC; CDR3aa: CASSVGTSGTDEQFF
v_gene: TRBV27; d_gene: TRBD2; j_gene: TRBJ2-5; abundance: once; CDR3nt: TGTGCCAGCGGGAGGGGTCGTGGAGAGACCCAGTACTTC; CDR3aa: CASGRGRGETQYF
v_gene: TRBV14; d_gene: NA; j_gene: TRBJ2-6; abundance: few; CDR3nt: TGTGCCAGCAGCGAATACCCAGTCCGTAGACAGGATTTGACAAAACCTGGGGCCAACGTCCTGACTTTC; CDR3aa: CASSEYPVRRQDLTKPGANVLTF
v_gene: TRBV7-2; d_gene: TRBD1; j_gene: TRBJ2-7; abundance: many; CDR3nt: TGTGCCAGCAAACAGGGGTCCTACGAGCAGTACTTC; CDR3aa: CASKQGSYEQYF
v_gene: TRBV11-2; d_gene: TRBD1; j_gene: TRBJ2-3; abundance: NA; CDR3nt: TGTGCCAGCAGCCGTCTGACAGGGATTGGGGATACGCAGTATTTT; CDR3aa: CASSRLTGIGDTQYF
v_gene: TRBV11-2; d_gene: NA; j_gene: TRBJ2-7; abundance: NA; CDR3nt: TGTGCCAGCAGCCCAAGGTCTCCAGGAAGTTACGAGCAGTACTTC; CDR3aa: CASSPRSPGSYEQYF
v_gene: TRBV30; d_gene: NA; j_gene: TRBJ2-1; abundance: NA; CDR3nt: TGTGCCTGGAGTGTACGGGGATCCTACAATGAGCAGTTCTTC; CDR3aa: CAWSVRGSYNEQFF
v_gene: TRBV28; d_gene: NA; j_gene: TRBJ2-6; abundance: NA; CDR3nt: TGTGCCAGCAGCAAACAGGGTGCTGGGGCCAACGTCCTGACTTTC; CDR3aa: CASSKQGAGANVLTF
v_gene: TRBV15; d_gene: NA; j_gene: TRBJ2-3; abundance: NA; CDR3nt: TGTGCCACCAGCAAGATAGGGTCCACAGATACGCAGTATTTT; CDR3aa: CATSKIGSTDTQYF
v_gene: TRBV5-4; d_gene: NA; j_gene: TRBJ2-7; abundance: NA; CDR3nt: TGTGCCAGCAGTATCAACGGGAAACTCGAGCAGTACTTC; CDR3aa: CASSINGKLEQYF
v_gene: TRBV5-1; d_gene: TRBD2; j_gene: TRBJ2-7; abundance: many; CDR3nt: TGCGCCAGCAGGGGAACTAGCGGGAGGTCCTACGAGCAGTACTTC; CDR3aa: CASRGTSGRSYEQYF
v_gene: TRBV7-2; d_gene: TRBD2; j_gene: TRBJ2-7; abundance: NA; CDR3nt: TGTGCCAGCAGCTCGAGGGGACTAACGGAGGCCTGGGAGCAGTACTTC; CDR3aa: CASSSRGLTEAWEQYF
v_gene: TRBV30; d_gene: NA; j_gene: TRBJ2-1; abundance: NA; CDR3nt: TGTGCCTGGATCCTTGCCAATGAGCAGTTCTTC; CDR3aa: CAWILANEQFF
v_gene: TRBV19; d_gene: TRBD2; j_gene: TRBJ2-1; abundance: NA; CDR3nt: TGTGCCAGTAGGGCTAGCGGGGGGTACAATGAGCAGTTCTTC; CDR3aa: CASRASGGYNEQFF
v_gene: TRBV30; d_gene: TRBD2; j_gene: TRBJ2-7; abundance: NA; CDR3nt: TGTGCCTGGAGTGTACAACTAGCGGGACTTTACGAGCAGTACTTC; CDR3aa: CAWSVQLAGLYEQYF
v_gene: TRBV18; d_gene: TRBD2; j_gene: TRBJ2-7; abundance: NA; CDR3nt: TGTGCCAGCTCACCGGGACTAGCGGAGTCCTACGAGCAGTACTTC; CDR3aa: CASSPGLAESYEQYF
v_gene: TRBV5-8; d_gene: NA; j_gene: TRBJ1-5; abundance: NA; CDR3nt: TGTGCCAGCAGCTGGCGACAGTGGAGCAATCAGCCCCAGCATTTT; CDR3aa: CASSWRQWSNQPQHF
v_gene: TRBV7-2; d_gene: TRBD1; j_gene: TRBJ2-7; abundance: NA; CDR3nt: TGTGCCAGCAGCTCGCGACAACCGGGACAGCGTCCCTACGAGCAGTACTTC; CDR3aa: CASSSRQPGQRPYEQYF
v_gene: TRBV7-2; d_gene: TRBD2; j_gene: TRBJ2-7; abundance: NA; CDR3nt: TGTGCCAGCAGCTCCCAGCGGGACCCCTACGAGCAGTACTTC; CDR3aa: CASSSQRDPYEQYF
v_gene: TRBV18; d_gene: NA; j_gene: TRBJ2-2; abundance: NA; CDR3nt: TGTGCCAGCTCACCAGGGTTAAGCACCGGGGAGCTGTTTTTT; CDR3aa: CASSPGLSTGELFF
v_gene: TRBV6-1; d_gene: NA; j_gene: TRBJ1-1; abundance: once; CDR3nt: TGTGCCAGCTTGATAACTCAAGACGCTGAAGCTTTCTTT; CDR3aa: CASLITQDAEAFF
v_gene: TRBV10-3; d_gene: NA; j_gene: TRBJ1-1; abundance: NA; CDR3nt: TGTGCCATCAGTGAGATGGGGGGTGAAGCTTTCTTT; CDR3aa: CAISEMGGEAFF
v_gene: TRBV28; d_gene: TRBD1; j_gene: TRBJ1-2; abundance: NA; CDR3nt: TGTGCCAGCAGTTACGGCGGAGGACAGGGAATTAGCTACACCTTC; CDR3aa: CASSYGGGQGISYTF
v_gene: TRBV7-2; d_gene: NA; j_gene: TRBJ2-1; abundance: NA; CDR3nt: TGTGCCAGCATGCGGGGAACGGAGGCGGGCTCGGGGCAGTTCTTC; CDR3aa: CASMRGTEAGSGQFF
v_gene: TRBV5-6; d_gene: TRBD2; j_gene: TRBJ2-7; abundance: NA; CDR3nt: TGTGCCAGCAGCCAGATGGGGGCTAGCGGGAGTTACGAGCAGTACTTC; CDR3aa: CASSQMGASGSYEQYF
v_gene: TRBV28; d_gene: NA; j_gene: TRBJ2-7; abundance: NA; CDR3nt: TGTGCCAGCAGTTTATTATTGAACTACGAGCAGTACTTC; CDR3aa: CASSLLLNYEQYF
v_gene: TRBV30; d_gene: TRBD1; j_gene: TRBJ1-5; abundance: NA; CDR3nt: TGTGCCTGGGGGGGCAGGGGGTACAATCAGCCCCAGCATTTT; CDR3aa: CAWGGRGYNQPQHF
v_gene: TRBV5-1; d_gene: TRBD2; j_gene: TRBJ2-7; abundance: NA; CDR3nt: TGCGCCAGCAGCTTGTCGGGACTAGCTGCCTCGGCTTCTTACGAGCAGTACTTC; CDR3aa: CASSLSGLAASASYEQYF
v_gene: TRBV30; d_gene: NA; j_gene: TRBJ2-3; abundance: NA; CDR3nt: TGTGCCTGGACTCAGGGGGGAACTAGCACAGATACGCAGTATTTT; CDR3aa: CAWTQGGTSTDTQYF
v_gene: TRBV10-3; d_gene: TRBD1; j_gene: TRBJ2-1; abundance: NA; CDR3nt: TGTGCCATCACTCAGGGGGCGCAGGTTAATGAGCAGTTCTTC; CDR3aa: CAITQGAQVNEQFF
v_gene: TRBV7-9; d_gene: NA; j_gene: TRBJ1-1; abundance: once; CDR3nt: TGTGCCAGCAGCCCGACAGGTCTTACTGAAGCTTTCTTT; CDR3aa: CASSPTGLTEAFF
v_gene: TRBV5-1; d_gene: NA; j_gene: TRBJ1-4; abundance: NA; CDR3nt: TGCGCCAGCAGCTTGGGGGACGAAAAACTGTTTTTT; CDR3aa: CASSLGDEKLFF
v_gene: TRBV7-9; d_gene: NA; j_gene: TRBJ2-6; abundance: many; CDR3nt: TGTGCCAGCAGCGTCCGTCAGGCATGGGCTGGGGCCAACGTCCTGACTTTC; CDR3aa: CASSVRQAWAGANVLTF
v_gene: TRBV28; d_gene: TRBD1; j_gene: TRBJ2-7; abundance: NA; CDR3nt: TGTGCCAGCAGTTTATTCGGACAGGGCAGCTCCTACGAGCAGTACTTC; CDR3aa: CASSLFGQGSSYEQYF
v_gene: TRBV19; d_gene: NA; j_gene: TRBJ2-6; abundance: NA; CDR3nt: TGTGCCAGTAGTATAGAAGGGACCTCTGGGGCCAACGTCCTGACTTTC; CDR3aa: CASSIEGTSGANVLTF
v_gene: TRBV19; d_gene: NA; j_gene: TRBJ1-1; abundance: NA; CDR3nt: TGTGCCAGTAGTCCAGGGGTGAACACTGAAGCTTTCTTT; CDR3aa: CASSPGVNTEAFF
v_gene: TRBV29-1; d_gene: TRBD1; j_gene: TRBJ1-1; abundance: few; CDR3nt: TGCAGCGCCGTGAGGGGGGGACAGGGTACTGAAGCTTTCTTT; CDR3aa: CSAVRGGQGTEAFF
v_gene: TRBV30; d_gene: NA; j_gene: TRBJ1-4; abundance: NA; CDR3nt: TGTGCCTACCTCCCCCAGGGTCCTCTCGAAAAACTGTTTTTT; CDR3aa: CAYLPQGPLEKLFF
v_gene: TRBV7-9; d_gene: NA; j_gene: TRBJ2-5; abundance: NA; CDR3nt: TGTGCCAGCAGACGTGGAGCAGGGATTGGGGAGACCCAGTACTTC; CDR3aa: CASRRGAGIGETQYF
v_gene: TRBV28; d_gene: NA; j_gene: TRBJ1-2; abundance: NA; CDR3nt: TGTGCCACACTAGGGCCGTACCCCCGCGGGTTAGATGGCTACACCTTC; CDR3aa: CATLGPYPRGLDGYTF
v_gene: TRBV18; d_gene: TRBD1; j_gene: TRBJ2-7; abundance: few; CDR3nt: TGTGCCAGCTCACCAACAGGGGGAGTCTACGAGCAGTACTTC; CDR3aa: CASSPTGGVYEQYF
v_gene: TRBV30; d_gene: TRBD1; j_gene: TRBJ1-5; abundance: once; CDR3nt: TGTGCCTGGCGGGACAGGGGGGTGGAGGCCCAGCATTTT; CDR3aa: CAWRDRGVEAQHF
v_gene: TRBV28; d_gene: TRBD2; j_gene: TRBJ2-1; abundance: once; CDR3nt: TGTGCCAGCAGTTCTCAGGAGGGAGGGTCGGATGAGCAGTTCTTC; CDR3aa: CASSSQEGGSDEQFF